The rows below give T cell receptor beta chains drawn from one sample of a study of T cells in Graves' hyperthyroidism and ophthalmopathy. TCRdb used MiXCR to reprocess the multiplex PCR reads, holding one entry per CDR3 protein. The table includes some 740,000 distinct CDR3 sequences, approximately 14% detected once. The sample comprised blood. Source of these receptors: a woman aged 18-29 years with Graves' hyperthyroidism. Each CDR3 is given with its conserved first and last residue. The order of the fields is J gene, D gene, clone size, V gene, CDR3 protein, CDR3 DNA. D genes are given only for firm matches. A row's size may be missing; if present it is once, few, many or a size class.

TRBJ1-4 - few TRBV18 CASREDYHEKLFF TGTGCCAGCCGGGAGGATTATCATGAAAAACTGTTTTTT
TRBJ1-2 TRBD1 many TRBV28 CASSSPGQPPNYGYTF TGTGCCAGCAGTTCCCCGGGACAGCCGCCTAACTATGGCTACACCTTC
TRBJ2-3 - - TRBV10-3 CAISESLLYRRRTDTQYF TGTGCCATCAGTGAGTCCCTCCTTTACAGGAGGAGGACAGATACGCAGTATTTT
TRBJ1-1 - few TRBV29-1 CSHKEGLGNTEAFF TGCAGCCACAAGGAAGGACTAGGGAACACTGAAGCTTTCTTT
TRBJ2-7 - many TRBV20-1 CSAIASSSYEQYF TGCAGTGCCATAGCGAGTAGCTCCTACGAGCAGTACTTC
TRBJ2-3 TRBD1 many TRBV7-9 CASSPRTGGPTDTQYF TGTGCCAGCAGCCCTAGGACAGGGGGACCCACAGATACGCAGTATTTT
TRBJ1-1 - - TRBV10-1 CASREGWNTEAFF TGCGCCAGCAGGGAGGGGTGGAACACTGAAGCTTTCTTT
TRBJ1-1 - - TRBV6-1 CASSPSPGQNTEAFF TGTGCCAGCAGTCCTAGCCCGGGACAGAACACTGAAGCTTTCTTT
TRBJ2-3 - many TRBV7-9 CASSEDTDTQYF TGTGCCAGCAGCGAGGACACAGATACGCAGTATTTT
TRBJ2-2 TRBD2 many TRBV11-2 CASSYSGRANTGELFF TGTGCCAGCAGCTACAGCGGGAGGGCGAACACCGGGGAGCTGTTTTTT